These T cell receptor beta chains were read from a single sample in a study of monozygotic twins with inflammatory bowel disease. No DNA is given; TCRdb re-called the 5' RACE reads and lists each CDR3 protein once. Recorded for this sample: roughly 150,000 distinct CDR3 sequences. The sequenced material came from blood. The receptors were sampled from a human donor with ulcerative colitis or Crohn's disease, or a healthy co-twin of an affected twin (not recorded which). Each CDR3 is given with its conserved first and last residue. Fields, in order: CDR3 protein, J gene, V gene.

cdr3_aa: CATSMGQGGQPQHF; j_call: TRBJ1-5; v_call: TRBV15
cdr3_aa: CASSLGDRAYEQYF; j_call: TRBJ2-7; v_call: TRBV27
cdr3_aa: CASRGDPTEAFF; j_call: TRBJ1-1; v_call: TRBV5-1
cdr3_aa: CSAREREKLFF; j_call: TRBJ1-4; v_call: TRBV20-1
cdr3_aa: CASSSGRLNEKLFF; j_call: TRBJ1-4; v_call: TRBV7-9
cdr3_aa: CARREDRGSSGANVLTF; j_call: TRBJ2-6; v_call: TRBV28
cdr3_aa: CASSLGDGASDTQYF; j_call: TRBJ2-3; v_call: TRBV5-1
cdr3_aa: CASIGVRYEQYF; j_call: TRBJ2-7; v_call: TRBV27
cdr3_aa: CASSLTGDYNEQFF; j_call: TRBJ2-1; v_call: TRBV11-2
cdr3_aa: CASSLLPGANTGELFF; j_call: TRBJ2-2; v_call: TRBV11-2
cdr3_aa: CASSPWGSSYNEQFF; j_call: TRBJ2-1; v_call: TRBV5-1
cdr3_aa: CASSGPAGELFF; j_call: TRBJ2-2; v_call: TRBV7-2
cdr3_aa: CASRRDSPPSGNTIYF; j_call: TRBJ1-3; v_call: TRBV11-2
cdr3_aa: CSARDGLAGDFYEQYF; j_call: TRBJ2-7; v_call: TRBV20-1
cdr3_aa: CASSQDGNSGRELFF; j_call: TRBJ1-4; v_call: TRBV3-1
cdr3_aa: CASSSRDREYEQYF; j_call: TRBJ2-7; v_call: TRBV28
cdr3_aa: CATSDSPGLELFF; j_call: TRBJ1-4; v_call: TRBV24-1
cdr3_aa: CSVEGERGITDTQYF; j_call: TRBJ2-3; v_call: TRBV29-1
cdr3_aa: CASSLPSGSGYNEQFF; j_call: TRBJ2-1; v_call: TRBV7-3
cdr3_aa: CASTPGGRAGETQYF; j_call: TRBJ2-5; v_call: TRBV2
cdr3_aa: CASSFGAGSYNEQFF; j_call: TRBJ2-1; v_call: TRBV5-1
cdr3_aa: CASSLGGITEAFF; j_call: TRBJ1-1; v_call: TRBV5-6
cdr3_aa: CASSQGGGLVYEQYF; j_call: TRBJ2-7; v_call: TRBV3-1
cdr3_aa: CASSFPFSGGYEQYF; j_call: TRBJ2-7; v_call: TRBV28
cdr3_aa: CSARRQGAVYNEQFF; j_call: TRBJ2-1; v_call: TRBV20-1
cdr3_aa: CASSQDPITRVVGNTIYF; j_call: TRBJ1-3; v_call: TRBV3-1
cdr3_aa: CASSQDPRATNQETQYF; j_call: TRBJ2-5; v_call: TRBV3-1
cdr3_aa: CASYGGSTSIDEQFF; j_call: TRBJ2-1; v_call: TRBV27
cdr3_aa: CASSSDMTGDTQYF; j_call: TRBJ2-3; v_call: TRBV5-4
cdr3_aa: CASSQVGQGSRNQPQHF; j_call: TRBJ1-5; v_call: TRBV4-1
cdr3_aa: CASSLPSTGELFF; j_call: TRBJ2-2; v_call: TRBV7-3
cdr3_aa: CAMDRGDEKLFF; j_call: TRBJ1-4; v_call: TRBV30
cdr3_aa: CASSRTIQETQYF; j_call: TRBJ2-5; v_call: TRBV10-1
cdr3_aa: CASSLFGDTYTEAFF; j_call: TRBJ1-1; v_call: TRBV28
cdr3_aa: CASSSGLAGGQYF; j_call: TRBJ2-7; v_call: TRBV7-7
cdr3_aa: CASSLKSGSVLGTQYF; j_call: TRBJ2-5; v_call: TRBV7-3
cdr3_aa: CASSSSGSGTGELFF; j_call: TRBJ2-2; v_call: TRBV4-1
cdr3_aa: CASTGRDNQPQHF; j_call: TRBJ1-5; v_call: TRBV19
cdr3_aa: CASSAGEAGLKETQYF; j_call: TRBJ2-5; v_call: TRBV9
cdr3_aa: CASSLTGASSNEQFF; j_call: TRBJ2-1; v_call: TRBV5-1
cdr3_aa: CATGQTSYEQYF; j_call: TRBJ2-7; v_call: TRBV24-1